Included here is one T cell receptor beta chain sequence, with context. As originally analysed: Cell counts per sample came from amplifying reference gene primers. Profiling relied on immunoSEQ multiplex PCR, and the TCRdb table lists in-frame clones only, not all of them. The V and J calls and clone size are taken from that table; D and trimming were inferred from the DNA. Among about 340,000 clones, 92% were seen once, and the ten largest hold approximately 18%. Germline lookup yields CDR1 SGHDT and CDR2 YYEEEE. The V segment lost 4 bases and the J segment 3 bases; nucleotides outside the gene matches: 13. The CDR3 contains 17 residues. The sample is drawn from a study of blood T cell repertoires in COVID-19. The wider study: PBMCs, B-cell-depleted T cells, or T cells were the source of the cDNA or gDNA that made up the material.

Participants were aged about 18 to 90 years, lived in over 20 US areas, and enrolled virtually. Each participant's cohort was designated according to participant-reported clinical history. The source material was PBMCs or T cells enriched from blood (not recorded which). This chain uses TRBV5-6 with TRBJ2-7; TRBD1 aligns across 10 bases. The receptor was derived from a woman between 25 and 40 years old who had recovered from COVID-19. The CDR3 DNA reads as TGTGCCAGCAGCGATTCAGCCGGGACAGGGGCCCTCTACGAGCAGTACTTC. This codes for CASSDSAGTGALYEQYF. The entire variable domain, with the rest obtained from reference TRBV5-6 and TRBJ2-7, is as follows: DAGVTQSPTHLIKTRGQQVTLRCSPKSGHDTVSWYQQALGQGPQFIFQYYEEEERQRGNFPDRFSGHQFPNYSSELNVNALLLGDSALYLCASSDSAGTGALYEQYFGPGTRLTVT.